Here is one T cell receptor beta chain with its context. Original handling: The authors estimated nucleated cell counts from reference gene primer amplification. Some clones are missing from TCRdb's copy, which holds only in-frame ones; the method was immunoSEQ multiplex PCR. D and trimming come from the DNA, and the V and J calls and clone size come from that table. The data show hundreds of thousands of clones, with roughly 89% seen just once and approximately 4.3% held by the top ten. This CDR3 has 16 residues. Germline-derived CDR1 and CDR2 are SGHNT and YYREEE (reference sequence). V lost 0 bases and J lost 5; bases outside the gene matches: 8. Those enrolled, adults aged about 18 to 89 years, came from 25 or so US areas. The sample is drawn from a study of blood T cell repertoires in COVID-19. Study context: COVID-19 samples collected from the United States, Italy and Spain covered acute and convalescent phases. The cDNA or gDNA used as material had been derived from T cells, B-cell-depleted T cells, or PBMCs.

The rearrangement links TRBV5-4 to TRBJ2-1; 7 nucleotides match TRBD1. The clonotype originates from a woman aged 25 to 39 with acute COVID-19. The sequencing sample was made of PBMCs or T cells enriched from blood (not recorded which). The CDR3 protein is CASSLGRGREDNEQFF. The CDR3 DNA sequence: TGTGCCAGCAGCTTGGGAAGGGGGCGAGAAGACAATGAGCAGTTCTTC.